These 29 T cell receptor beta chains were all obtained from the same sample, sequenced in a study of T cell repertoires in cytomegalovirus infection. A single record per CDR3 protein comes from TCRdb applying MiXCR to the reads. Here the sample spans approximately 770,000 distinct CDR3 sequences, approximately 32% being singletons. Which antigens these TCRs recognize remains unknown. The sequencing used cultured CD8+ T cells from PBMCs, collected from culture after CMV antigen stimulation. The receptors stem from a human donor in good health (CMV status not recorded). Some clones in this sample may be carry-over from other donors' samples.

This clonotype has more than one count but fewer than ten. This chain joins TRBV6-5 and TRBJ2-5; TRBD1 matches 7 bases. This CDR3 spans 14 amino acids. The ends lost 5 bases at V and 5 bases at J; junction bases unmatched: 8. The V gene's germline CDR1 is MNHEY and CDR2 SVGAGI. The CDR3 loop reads CASSPGTALETQYF. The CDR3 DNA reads TGTGCCAGCAGTCCCGGGACAGCATTGGAGACCCAGTACTTC.

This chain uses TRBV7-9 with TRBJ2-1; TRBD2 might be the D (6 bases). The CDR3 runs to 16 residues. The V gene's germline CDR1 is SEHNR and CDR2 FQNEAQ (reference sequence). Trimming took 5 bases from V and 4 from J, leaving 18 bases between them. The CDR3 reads CASSHPTRTSYNEQFF. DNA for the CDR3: TGTGCCAGCAGCCACCCGACTAGAACCTCATACAATGAGCAGTTCTTC.

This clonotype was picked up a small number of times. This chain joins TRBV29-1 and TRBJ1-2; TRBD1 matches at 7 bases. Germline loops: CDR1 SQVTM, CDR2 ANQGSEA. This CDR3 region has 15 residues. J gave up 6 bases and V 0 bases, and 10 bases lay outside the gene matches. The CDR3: CSVEDKYRGIDGYTF. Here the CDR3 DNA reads TGCAGCGTTGAAGATAAATACAGGGGTATTGATGGCTACACCTTC.

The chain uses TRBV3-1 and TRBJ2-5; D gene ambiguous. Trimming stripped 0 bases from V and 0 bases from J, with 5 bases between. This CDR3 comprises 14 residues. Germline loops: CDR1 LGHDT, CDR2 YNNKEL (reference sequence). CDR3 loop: CASSQEDYQETQYF. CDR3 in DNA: TGTGCCAGCAGCCAAGAAGATTACCAAGAGACCCAGTACTTC.

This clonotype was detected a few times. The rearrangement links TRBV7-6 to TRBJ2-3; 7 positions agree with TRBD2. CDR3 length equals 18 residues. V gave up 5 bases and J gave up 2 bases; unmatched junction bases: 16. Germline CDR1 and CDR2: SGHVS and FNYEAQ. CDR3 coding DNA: TGTGCCAGCAGCCAATATGCGGGGTCTAGCGGCAACACAGATACGCAGTATTTT. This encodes CASSQYAGSSGNTDTQYF.

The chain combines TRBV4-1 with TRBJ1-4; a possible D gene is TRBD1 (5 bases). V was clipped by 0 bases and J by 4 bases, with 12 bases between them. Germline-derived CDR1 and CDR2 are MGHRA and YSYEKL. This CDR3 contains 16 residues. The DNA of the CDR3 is TGCGCCAGCAGCCAAGAATCCAGGGTTCGTAATGAAAAACTGTTTTTT. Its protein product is CASSQESRVRNEKLFF.

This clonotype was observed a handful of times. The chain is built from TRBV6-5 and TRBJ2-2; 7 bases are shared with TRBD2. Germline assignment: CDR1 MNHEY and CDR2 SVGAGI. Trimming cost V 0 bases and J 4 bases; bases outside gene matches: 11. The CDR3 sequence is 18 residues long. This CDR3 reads CASSYSSELSGGTGELFF. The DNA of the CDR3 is TGTGCCAGCAGTTACTCGAGTGAGCTCTCGGGGGGCACCGGGGAGCTGTTTTTT.

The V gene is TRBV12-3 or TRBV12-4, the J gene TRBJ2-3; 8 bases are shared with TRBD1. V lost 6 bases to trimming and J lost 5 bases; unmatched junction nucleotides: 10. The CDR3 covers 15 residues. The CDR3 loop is CASSRTGGLGDTQYF. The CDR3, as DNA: TGTGCCAGCAGCCGAACAGGGGGTCTAGGAGATACGCAGTATTTT.

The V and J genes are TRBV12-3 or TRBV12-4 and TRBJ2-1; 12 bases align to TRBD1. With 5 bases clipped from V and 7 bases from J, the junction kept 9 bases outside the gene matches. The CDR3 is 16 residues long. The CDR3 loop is CASSPRDRGRWNEQFF. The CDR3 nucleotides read TGTGCCAGCAGTCCCCGGGACAGGGGGCGGTGGAATGAGCAGTTCTTC.

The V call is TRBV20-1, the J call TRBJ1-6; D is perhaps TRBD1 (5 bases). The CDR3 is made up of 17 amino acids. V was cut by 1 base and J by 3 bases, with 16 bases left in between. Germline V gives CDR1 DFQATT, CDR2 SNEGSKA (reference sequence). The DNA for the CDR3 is TGCAGTGCTAGAGGGGGGATTCGGGGGGACTATAATTCACCCCTCCACTTT. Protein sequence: CSARGGIRGDYNSPLHF.

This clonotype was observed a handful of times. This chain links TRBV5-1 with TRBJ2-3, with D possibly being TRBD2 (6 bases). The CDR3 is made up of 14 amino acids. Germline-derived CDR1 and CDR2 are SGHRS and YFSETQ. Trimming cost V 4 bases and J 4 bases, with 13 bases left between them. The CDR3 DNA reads TGCGCCAGCAGCGGGGAGGTACAAGCAGATACGCAGTATTTT. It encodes CASSGEVQADTQYF.

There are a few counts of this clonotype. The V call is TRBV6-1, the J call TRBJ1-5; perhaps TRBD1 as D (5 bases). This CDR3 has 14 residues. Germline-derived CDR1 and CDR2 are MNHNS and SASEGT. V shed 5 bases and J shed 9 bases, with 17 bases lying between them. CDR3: CASSYGTAPRPQHF. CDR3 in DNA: TGTGCCAGCAGTTACGGGACCGCTCCCCGGCCCCAGCATTTT.

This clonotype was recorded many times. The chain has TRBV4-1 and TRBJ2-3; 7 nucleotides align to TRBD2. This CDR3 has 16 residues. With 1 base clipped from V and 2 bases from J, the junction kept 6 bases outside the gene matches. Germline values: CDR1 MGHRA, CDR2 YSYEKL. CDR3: CASSQGLAGFTDTQYF. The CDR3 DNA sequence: TGCGCCAGCAGCCAAGGACTAGCCGGCTTCACAGATACGCAGTATTTT.

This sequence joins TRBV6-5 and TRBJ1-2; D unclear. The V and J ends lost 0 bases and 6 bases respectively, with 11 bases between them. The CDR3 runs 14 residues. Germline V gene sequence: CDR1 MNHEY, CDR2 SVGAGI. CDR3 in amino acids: CASSYSSGEDGYTF. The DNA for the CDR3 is TGTGCCAGCAGTTACTCGAGCGGGGAGGATGGCTACACCTTC.

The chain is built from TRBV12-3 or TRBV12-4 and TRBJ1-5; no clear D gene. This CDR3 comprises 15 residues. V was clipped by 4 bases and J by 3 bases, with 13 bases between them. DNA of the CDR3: TGTGCCAGCAGTTCCCTCGGCGCCACCAATCAGCCCCAGCATTTT. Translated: CASSSLGATNQPQHF.

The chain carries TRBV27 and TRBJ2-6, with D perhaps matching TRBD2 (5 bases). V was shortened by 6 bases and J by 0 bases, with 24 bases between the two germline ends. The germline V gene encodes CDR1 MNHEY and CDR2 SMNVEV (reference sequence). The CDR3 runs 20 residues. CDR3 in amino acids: CASSSIAPGLFISGANVLTF. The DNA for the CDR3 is TGTGCCAGCAGCTCCATTGCTCCCGGACTTTTTATCTCTGGGGCCAACGTCCTGACTTTC. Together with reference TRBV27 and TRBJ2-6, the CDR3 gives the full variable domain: EAQVTQNPRYLITVTGKKLTVTCSQNMNHEYMSWYRQDPGLGLRQIYYSMNVEVTDKGDVPEGYKVSRKEKRNFPLILESPSPNQTSLYFCASSSIAPGLFISGANVLTFGAGSRLTVL.

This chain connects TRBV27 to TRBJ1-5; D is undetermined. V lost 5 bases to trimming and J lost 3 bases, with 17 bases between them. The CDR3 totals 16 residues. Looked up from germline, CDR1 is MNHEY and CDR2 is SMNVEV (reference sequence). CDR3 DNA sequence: TGTGCCAGCAGTCCCTCGGCAGGAGAAGCCAATCAGCCCCAGCATTTT. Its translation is CASSPSAGEANQPQHF.

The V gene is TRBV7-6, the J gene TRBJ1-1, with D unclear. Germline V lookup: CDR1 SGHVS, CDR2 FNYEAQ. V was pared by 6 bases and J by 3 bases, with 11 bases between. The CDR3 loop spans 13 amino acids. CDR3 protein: CASSEGYDTEAFF. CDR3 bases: TGTGCCAGCAGTGAAGGATATGACACTGAAGCTTTCTTT.

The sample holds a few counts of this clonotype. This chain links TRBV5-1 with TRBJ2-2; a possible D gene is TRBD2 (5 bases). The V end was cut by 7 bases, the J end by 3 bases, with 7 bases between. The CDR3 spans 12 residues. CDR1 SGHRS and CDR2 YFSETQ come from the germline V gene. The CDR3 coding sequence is TGCGCCAGCTTGGAGGACACCGGGGAGCTGTTTTTT. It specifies CASLEDTGELFF. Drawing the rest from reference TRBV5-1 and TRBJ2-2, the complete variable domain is KAGVTQTPRYLIKTRGQQVTLSCSPISGHRSVSWYQQTPGQGLQFLFEYFSETQRNKGNFPGRFSGRQFSNSRSEMNVSTLELGDSALYLCASLEDTGELFFGEGSRLTVL.

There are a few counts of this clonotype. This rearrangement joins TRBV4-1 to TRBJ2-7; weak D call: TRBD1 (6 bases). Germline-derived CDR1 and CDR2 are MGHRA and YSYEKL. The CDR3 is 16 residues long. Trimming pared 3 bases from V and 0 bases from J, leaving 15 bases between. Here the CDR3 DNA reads TGCGCCAGCAGCCAGTCTGGACAGTCGAGCTCCTACGAGCAGTACTTC. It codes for CASSQSGQSSSYEQYF.

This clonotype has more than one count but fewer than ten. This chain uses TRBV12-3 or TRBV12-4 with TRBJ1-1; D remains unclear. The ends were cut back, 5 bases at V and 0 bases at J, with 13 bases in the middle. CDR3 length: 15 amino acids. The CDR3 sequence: CASSPLQTMNTEAFF. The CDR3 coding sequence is TGTGCCAGCAGTCCACTACAGACTATGAACACTGAAGCTTTCTTT.

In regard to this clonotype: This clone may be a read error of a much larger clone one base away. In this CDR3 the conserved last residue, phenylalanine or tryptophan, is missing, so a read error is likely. The CDR3 spells CASSLALVLSSYNEQFL. DNA of the CDR3: TGTGCCAGCAGCTTAGCGCTGGTACTTAGCTCCTACAATGAGCAGTTCCTC. J is TRBJ2-1 and V is TRBV7-2; D is unresolved. V was clipped by 0 bases and J by 0 bases, with 12 bases between them. Per the germline V gene, CDR1 is SGHTA and CDR2 is FQGNSA. CDR3 length equals 17 residues.

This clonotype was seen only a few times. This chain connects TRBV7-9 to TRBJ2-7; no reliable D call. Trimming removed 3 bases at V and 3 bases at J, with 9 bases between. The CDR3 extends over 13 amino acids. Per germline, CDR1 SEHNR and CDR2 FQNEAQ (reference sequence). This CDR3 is CASSFPTGYEQYV. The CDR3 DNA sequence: TGTGCCAGCAGCTTTCCAACCGGCTACGAGCAGTACGTC.

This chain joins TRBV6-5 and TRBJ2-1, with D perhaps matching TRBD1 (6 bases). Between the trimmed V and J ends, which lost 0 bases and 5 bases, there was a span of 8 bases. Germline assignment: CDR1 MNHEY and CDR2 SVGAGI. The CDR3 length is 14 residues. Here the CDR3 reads CASSYSNRDNEQFF. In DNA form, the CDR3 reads TGTGCCAGCAGTTACTCGAACAGGGACAATGAGCAGTTCTTC.

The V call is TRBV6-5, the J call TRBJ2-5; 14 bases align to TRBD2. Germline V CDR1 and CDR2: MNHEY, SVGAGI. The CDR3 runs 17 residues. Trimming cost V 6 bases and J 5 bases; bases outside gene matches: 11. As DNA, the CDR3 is TGTGCCAGCAGACGACTAGCGGGGGGGCCGGCAAGGGAGACCCAGTACTTC. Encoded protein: CASRRLAGGPARETQYF.

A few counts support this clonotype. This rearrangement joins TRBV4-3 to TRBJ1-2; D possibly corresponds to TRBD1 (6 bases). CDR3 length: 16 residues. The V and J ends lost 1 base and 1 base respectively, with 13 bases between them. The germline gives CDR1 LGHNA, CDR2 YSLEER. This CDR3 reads CASSQAHHRVNYGYTF. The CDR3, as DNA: TGCGCCAGCAGCCAAGCTCACCACAGGGTTAACTATGGCTACACCTTC.

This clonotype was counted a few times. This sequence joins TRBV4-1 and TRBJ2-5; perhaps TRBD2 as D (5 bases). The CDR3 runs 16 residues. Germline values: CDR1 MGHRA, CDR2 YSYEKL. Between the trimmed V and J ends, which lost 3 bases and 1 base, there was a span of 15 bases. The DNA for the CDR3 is TGCGCCAGCAGCCACCGACATTTTGGAGGCCAAGAGACCCAGTACTTC. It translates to CASSHRHFGGQETQYF.

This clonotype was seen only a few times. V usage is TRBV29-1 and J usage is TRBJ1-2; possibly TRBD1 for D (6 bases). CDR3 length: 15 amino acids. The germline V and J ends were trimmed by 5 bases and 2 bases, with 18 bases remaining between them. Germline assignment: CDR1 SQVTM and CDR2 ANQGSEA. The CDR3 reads CSVLFGVTGNYGYTF. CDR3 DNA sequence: TGCAGCGTTCTCTTTGGGGTAACAGGGAACTATGGCTACACCTTC.

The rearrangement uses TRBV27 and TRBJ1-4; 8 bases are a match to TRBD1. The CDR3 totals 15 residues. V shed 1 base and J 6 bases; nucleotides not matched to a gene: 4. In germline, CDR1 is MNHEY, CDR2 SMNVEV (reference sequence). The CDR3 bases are TGTGCCAGCAGTTTATTCAGGGGGCAAGATGAAAAACTGTTTTTT. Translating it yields CASSLFRGQDEKLFF.